Given below is one T cell receptor beta chain in context. Its matching antigen is unknown. These data are taken from a study of graft-versus-host responses after intestinal transplantation. Study-wide background: Multivisceral, liver-intestinal, or isolated intestinal transplants were received by the recipients. All recipients got anti-thymocyte globulin induction, then tacrolimus and steroids for approximately three years.

The CDR3 is 19 amino acids. J was trimmed by 4 bases and V by 3 bases; bases with no gene match: 13. Germline V gene data show CDR1 as SGHTA and CDR2 as FQGNSA. Study-level points and caveats: Early declines in HvG clones that occurred post-transplant were associated with peak circulating GvH clone levels. Present in recipient marrow, GvH clones included some that appeared first in ileum or blood.

Libraries were prepared by immunoSEQ multiplex PCR; TCRdb keeps only in-frame clonotypes and omits some of them. This table has approximately 71,000 clones, 80% to 90% appearing once. The rearrangement uses TRBV7-2 and TRBJ2-1, with 12 nucleotides matching TRBD2. The receptor's source is a human donor who received an intestinal transplant. Sequencing was performed on unstimulated CD8+ T cells sorted from spleen or lymph node cells, taken before intestinal transplant. CDR3 region: CASSFDRGLAGGWYNEQFF. CDR3 bases: TGTGCCAGCAGCTTTGACAGGGGTCTAGCGGGAGGGTGGTACAATGAGCAGTTCTTC.